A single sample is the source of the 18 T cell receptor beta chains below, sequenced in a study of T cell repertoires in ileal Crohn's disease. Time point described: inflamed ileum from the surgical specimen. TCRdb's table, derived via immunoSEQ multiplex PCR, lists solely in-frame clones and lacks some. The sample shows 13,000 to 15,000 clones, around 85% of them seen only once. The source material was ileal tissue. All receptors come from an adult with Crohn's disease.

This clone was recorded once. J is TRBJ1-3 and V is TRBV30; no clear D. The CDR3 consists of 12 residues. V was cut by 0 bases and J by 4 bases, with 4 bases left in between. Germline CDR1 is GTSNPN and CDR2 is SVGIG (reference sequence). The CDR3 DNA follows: TGTGCCTGGAGTGTCCAGGGAAACACCATATATTTT. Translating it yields CAWSVQGNTIYF.

CDR3 bases: TGTGCCCGCCCGGACAGGGGTGGAAAAGGCTACACCTTC. Translation: CARPDRGGKGYTF. The rearrangement uses TRBV30 and TRBJ1-2, with TRBD1 matching over 9 bases. From germline, CDR1 is GTSNPN and CDR2 SVGIG (reference sequence). V lost 8 bases to trimming and J lost 8 bases; unmatched junction nucleotides: 12. The CDR3 runs 13 residues.

CDR3 amino acids: CASTPEIGIGNTIYF. CDR3 nucleotide sequence: TGTGCCAGTACCCCGGAGATCGGGATAGGAAACACCATATATTTT. The rearrangement uses TRBV19 and TRBJ1-3; D unclear. The CDR3 runs 15 residues. Between the trimmed V and J ends, which lost 7 bases and 4 bases, there was a span of 17 bases. In germline, CDR1 is LNHDA, CDR2 SQIVND (reference sequence).

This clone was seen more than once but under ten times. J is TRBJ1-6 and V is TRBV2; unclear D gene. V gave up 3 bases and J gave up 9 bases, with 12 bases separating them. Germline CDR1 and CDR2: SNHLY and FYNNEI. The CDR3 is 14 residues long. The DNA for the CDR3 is TGTGCCAGCAGTGACGGCTACCGAAGTTCACCCCTCCACTTT. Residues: CASSDGYRSSPLHF.

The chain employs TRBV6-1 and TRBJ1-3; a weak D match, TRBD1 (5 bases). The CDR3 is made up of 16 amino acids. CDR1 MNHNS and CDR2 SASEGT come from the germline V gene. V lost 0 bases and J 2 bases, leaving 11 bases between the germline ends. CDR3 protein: CASSEATELAGNTIYF. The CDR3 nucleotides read TGTGCCAGCAGTGAAGCGACAGAGCTAGCTGGAAACACCATATATTTT.

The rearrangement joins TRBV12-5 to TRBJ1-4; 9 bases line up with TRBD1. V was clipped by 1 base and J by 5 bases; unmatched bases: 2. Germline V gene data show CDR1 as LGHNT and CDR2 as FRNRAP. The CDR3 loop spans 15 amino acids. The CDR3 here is CASGLAGQGNEKLFF. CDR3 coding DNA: TGTGCTAGTGGTTTGGCGGGACAGGGAAATGAAAAACTGTTTTTT.

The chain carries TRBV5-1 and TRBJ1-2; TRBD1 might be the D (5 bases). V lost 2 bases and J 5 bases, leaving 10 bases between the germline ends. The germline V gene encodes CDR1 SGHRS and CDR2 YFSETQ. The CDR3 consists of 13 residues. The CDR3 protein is CASSLDGGYGYTF. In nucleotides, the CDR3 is TGCGCCAGCAGCTTAGATGGGGGGTATGGCTACACCTTC.

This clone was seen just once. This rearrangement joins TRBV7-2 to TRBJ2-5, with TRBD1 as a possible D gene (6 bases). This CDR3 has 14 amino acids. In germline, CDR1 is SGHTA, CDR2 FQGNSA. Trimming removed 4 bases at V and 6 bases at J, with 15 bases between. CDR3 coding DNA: TGTGCCAGCAGCTCAATCAGGGGTGGGAAGACCCAGTACTTC. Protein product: CASSSIRGGKTQYF.

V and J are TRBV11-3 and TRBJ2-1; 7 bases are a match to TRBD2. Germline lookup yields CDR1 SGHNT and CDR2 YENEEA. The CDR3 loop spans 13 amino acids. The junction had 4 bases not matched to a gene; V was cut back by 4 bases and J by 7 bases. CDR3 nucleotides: TGTGCCAGCAGCTGGGGGGGTAGGAATGAGCAGTTCTTC. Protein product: CASSWGGRNEQFF.

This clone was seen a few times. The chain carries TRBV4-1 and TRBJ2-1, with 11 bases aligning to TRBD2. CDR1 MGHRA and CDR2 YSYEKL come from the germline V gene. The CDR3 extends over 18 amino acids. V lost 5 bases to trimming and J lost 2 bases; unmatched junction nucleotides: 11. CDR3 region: CASSSDLTSGDTYNEQFF. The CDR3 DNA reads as TGCGCCAGCAGCAGCGACCTGACTAGCGGGGATACCTACAATGAGCAGTTCTTC.

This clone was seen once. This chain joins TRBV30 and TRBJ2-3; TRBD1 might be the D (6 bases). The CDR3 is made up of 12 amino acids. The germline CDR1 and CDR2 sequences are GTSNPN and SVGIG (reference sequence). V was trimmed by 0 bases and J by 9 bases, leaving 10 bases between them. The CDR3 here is CAWSVITGTQYF. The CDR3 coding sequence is TGTGCCTGGAGTGTAATCACAGGGACGCAGTATTTT.

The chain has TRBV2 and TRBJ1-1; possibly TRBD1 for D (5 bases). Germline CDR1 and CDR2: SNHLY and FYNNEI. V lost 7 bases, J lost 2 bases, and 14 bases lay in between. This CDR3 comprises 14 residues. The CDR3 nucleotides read TGTGCCAGCACCAGGGCCCAGGTAAACACTGAAGCTTTCTTT. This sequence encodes CASTRAQVNTEAFF. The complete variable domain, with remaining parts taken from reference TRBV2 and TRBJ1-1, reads EPEVTQTPSHQVTQMGQEVILRCVPISNHLYFYWYRQILGQKVEFLVSFYNNEISEKSEIFDDQFSVERPDGSNFTLKIRSTKLEDSAMYFCASTRAQVNTEAFFGQGTRLTVV.

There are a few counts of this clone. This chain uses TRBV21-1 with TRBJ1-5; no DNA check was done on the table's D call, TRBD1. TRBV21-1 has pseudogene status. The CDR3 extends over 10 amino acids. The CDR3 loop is CASSKTGLDF. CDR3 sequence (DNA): TGTGCCAGCAGCAAGACAGGGTTAGATTTT.

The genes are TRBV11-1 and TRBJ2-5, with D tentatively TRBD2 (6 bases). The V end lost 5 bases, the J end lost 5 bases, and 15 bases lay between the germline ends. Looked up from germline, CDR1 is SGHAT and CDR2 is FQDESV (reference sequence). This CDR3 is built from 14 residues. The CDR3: CASSPGLRGETQYF. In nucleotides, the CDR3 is TGTGCCAGCAGCCCGGGACTCCGGGGGGAGACCCAGTACTTC.

This CDR3 reads CASSGQETYGYTF. The CDR3 nucleotides are TGTGCCAGCAGCGGACAGGAAACCTATGGCTACACCTTC. This chain links TRBV9 with TRBJ1-2; weak D call: TRBD1 (6 bases). With 3 bases removed from V and 4 bases from J, the gap between germline ends came to 10 bases. The CDR3 spans 13 residues. CDR1 and CDR2 from the germline V gene are SGDLS and YYNGEE.

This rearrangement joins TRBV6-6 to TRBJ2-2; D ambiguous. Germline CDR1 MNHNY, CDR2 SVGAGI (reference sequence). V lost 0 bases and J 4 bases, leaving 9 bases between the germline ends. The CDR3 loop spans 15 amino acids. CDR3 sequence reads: CASSYSRPATGELFF. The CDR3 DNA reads TGTGCCAGCAGTTACTCGAGGCCCGCCACCGGGGAGCTGTTTTTT.

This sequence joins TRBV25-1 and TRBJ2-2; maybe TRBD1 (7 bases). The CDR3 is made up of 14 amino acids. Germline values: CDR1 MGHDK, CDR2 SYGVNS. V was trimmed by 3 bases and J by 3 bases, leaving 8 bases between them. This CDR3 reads CASSDRGDTGELFF. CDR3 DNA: TGTGCCAGCAGTGACAGGGGGGACACCGGGGAGCTGTTTTTT. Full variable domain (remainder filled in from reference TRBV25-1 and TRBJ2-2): EADIYQTPRYLVIGTGKKITLECSQTMGHDKMYWYQQDPGMELHLIHYSYGVNSTEKGDLSSESTVSRIRTEHFPLTLESARPSHTSQYLCASSDRGDTGELFFGEGSRLTVL.

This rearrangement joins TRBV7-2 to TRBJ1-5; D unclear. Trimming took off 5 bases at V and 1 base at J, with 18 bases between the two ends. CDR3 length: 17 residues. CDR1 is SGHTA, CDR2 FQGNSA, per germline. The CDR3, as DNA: TGTGCCAGCAGCCCGTTGAAGGGATCGGGGAGCAATCAGCCCCAGCATTTT. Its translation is CASSPLKGSGSNQPQHF.